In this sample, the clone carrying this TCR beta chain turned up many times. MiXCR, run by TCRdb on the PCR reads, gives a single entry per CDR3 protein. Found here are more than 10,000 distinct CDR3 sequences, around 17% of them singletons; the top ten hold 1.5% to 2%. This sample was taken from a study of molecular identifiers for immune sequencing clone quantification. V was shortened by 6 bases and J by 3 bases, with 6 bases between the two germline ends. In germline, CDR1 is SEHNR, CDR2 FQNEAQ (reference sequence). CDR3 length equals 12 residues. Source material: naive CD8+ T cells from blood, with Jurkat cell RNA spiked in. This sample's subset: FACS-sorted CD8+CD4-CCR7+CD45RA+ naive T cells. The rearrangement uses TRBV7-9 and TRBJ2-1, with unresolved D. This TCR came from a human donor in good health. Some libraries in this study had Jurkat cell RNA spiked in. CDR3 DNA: TGTGCCAGCAGTCAGGACTACAATGAGCAGTTCTTC. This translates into CASSQDYNEQFF. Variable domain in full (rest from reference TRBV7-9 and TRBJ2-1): DTGVSQNPRHKITKRGQNVTFRCDPISEHNRLYWYRQTLGQGPEFLTYFQNEAQLEKSRLLSDRFSAERPKGSFSTLEIQRTEQGDSAMYLCASSQDYNEQFFGPGTRLTVL.